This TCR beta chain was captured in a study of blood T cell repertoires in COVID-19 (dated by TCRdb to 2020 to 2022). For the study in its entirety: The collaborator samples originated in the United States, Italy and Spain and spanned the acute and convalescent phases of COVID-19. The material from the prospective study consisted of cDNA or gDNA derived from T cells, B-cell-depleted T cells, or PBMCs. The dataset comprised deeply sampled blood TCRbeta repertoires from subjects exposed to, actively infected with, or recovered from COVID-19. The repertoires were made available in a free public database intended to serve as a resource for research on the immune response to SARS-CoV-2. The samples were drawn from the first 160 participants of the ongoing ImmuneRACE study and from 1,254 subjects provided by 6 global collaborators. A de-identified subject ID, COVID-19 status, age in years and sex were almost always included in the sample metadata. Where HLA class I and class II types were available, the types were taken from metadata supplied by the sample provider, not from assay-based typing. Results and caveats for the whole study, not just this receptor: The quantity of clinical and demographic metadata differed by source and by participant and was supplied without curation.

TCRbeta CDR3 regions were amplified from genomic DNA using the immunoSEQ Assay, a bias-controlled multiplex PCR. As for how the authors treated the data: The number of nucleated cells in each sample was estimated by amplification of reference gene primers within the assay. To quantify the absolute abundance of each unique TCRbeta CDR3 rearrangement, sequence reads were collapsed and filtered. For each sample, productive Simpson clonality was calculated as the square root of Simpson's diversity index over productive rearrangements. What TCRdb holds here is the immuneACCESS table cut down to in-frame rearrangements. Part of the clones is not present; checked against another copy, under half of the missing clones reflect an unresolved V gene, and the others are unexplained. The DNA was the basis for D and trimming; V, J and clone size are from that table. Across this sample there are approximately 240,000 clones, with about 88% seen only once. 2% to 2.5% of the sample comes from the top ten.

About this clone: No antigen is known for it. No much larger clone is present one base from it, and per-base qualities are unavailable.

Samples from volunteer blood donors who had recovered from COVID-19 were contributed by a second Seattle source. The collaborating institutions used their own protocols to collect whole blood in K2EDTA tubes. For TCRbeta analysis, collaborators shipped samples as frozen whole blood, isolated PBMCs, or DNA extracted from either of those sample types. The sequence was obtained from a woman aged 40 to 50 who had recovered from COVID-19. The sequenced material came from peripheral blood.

The CDR3 region: CASSQGSVNYNSPLHF. The DNA is as follows: TGCGCCAGCAGCCAAGGGTCGGTTAACTATAATTCACCCCTCCACTTT. Rearrangement joined TRBV4-1 to TRBJ1-6; the D gene cannot be named for sure. The CDR3, cysteine through phenylalanine, is 16 amino acids long. Only the CDR3 part of the read is kept: 48 bases, read in frame from the first base. V is clipped by 1 base and J by 3 bases, and the sequence between their germline boundaries is 10 bases long. CDR1 and CDR2, looked up from the germline V gene, are MGHRA and YSYEKL.